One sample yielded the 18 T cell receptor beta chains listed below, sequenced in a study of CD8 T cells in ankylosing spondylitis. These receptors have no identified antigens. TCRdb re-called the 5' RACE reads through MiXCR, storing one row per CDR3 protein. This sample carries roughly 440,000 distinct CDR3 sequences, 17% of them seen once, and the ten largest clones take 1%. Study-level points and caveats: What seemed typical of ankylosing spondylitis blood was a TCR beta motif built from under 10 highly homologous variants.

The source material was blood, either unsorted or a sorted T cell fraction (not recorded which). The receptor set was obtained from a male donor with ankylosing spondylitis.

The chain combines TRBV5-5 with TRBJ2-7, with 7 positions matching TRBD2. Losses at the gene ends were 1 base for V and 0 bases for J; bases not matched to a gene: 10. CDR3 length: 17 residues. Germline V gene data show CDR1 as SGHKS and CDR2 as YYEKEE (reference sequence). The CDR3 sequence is CASSLNFQGGSSYEQYF. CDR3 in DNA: TGTGCCAGCAGCTTGAATTTCCAGGGAGGGAGCTCCTACGAGCAGTACTTC.

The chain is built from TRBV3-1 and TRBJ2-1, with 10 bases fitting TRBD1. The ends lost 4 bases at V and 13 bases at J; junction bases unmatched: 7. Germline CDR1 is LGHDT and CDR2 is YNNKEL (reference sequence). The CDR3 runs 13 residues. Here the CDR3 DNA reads TGTGCCAGCAGCCGGGGGACAGGGGACCATCAGTTCTTC. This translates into CASSRGTGDHQFF.

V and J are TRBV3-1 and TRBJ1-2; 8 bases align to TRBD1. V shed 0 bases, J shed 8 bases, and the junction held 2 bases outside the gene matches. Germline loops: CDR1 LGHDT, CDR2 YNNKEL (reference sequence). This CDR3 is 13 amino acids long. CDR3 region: CASSQETGVGYTF. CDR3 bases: TGTGCCAGCAGCCAAGAGACAGGGGTCGGCTACACCTTC.

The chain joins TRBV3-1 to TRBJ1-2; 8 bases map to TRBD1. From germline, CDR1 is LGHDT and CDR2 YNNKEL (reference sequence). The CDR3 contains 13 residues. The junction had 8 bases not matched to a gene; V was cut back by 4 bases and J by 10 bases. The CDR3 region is CASSPGQAFFYTF. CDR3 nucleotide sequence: TGTGCCAGCAGCCCGGGACAGGCATTTTTCTACACCTTC.

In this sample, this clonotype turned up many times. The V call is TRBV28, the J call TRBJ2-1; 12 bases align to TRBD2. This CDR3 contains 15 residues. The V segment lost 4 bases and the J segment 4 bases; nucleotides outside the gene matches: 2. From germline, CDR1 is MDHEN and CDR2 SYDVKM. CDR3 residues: CASSWLAGGYNEQFF. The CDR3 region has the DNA TGTGCCAGCAGTTGGCTAGCGGGGGGGTACAATGAGCAGTTCTTC.

The CDR3 nucleotides read TGTGCCAGCTCACCATCCGGGGCGAACTTCTATGGCTACACCTTC. Translation: CASSPSGANFYGYTF. The V and J genes are TRBV18 and TRBJ1-2; TRBD1 is a possible D gene (5 bases). Trimming cost V 2 bases and J 4 bases, with 14 bases left between them. The CDR3 has 15 residues. Germline V gene sequence: CDR1 KGHSH, CDR2 LQKENI. The full variable domain, in which reference TRBV18 and TRBJ1-2 provide the parts outside the CDR3, is NAGVMQNPRHLVRRRGQEARLRCSPMKGHSHVYWYRQLPEEGLKFMVYLQKENIIDESGMPKERFSAEFPKEGPSILRIQQVVRGDSAAYFCASSPSGANFYGYTFGSGTRLTVV.

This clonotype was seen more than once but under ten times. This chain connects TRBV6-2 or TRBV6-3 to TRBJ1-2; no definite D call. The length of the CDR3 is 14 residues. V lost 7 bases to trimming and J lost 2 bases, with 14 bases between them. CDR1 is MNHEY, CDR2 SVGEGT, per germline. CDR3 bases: TGTGCCAGCAACCGGGCGGGGTCCAACTATGGCTACACCTTC. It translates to CASNRAGSNYGYTF.

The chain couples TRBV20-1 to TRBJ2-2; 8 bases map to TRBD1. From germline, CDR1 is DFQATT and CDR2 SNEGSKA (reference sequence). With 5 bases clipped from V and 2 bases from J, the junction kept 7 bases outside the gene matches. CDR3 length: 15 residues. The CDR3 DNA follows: TGCAGTGCTGTCGACAGGGGTAGAAACACCGGGGAGCTGTTTTTT. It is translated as CSAVDRGRNTGELFF.

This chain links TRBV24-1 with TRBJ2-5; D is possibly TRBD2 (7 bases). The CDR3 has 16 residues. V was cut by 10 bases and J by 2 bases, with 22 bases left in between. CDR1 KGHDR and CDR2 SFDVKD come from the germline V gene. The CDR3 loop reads CATASGRGLPQETQYF. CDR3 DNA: TGTGCCACGGCCAGCGGGCGGGGGCTTCCACAAGAGACCCAGTACTTC.

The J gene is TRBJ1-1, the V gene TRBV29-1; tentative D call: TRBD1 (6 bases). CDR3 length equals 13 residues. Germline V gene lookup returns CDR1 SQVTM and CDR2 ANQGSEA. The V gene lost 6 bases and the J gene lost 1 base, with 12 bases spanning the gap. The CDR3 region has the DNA TGCAGCGTCGCCGGGACACAGAACACTGAAGCTTTCTTT. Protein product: CSVAGTQNTEAFF. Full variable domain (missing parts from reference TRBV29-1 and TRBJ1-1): SAVISQKPSRDICQRGTSLTIQCQVDSQVTMMFWYRQQPGQSLTLIATANQGSEATYESGFVIDKFPISRPNLTFSTLTVSNMSPEDSSIYLCSVAGTQNTEAFFGQGTRLTVV.

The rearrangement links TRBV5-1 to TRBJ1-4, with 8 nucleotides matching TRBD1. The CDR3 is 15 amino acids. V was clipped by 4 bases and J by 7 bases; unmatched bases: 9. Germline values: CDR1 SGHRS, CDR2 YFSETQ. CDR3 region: CASSPGTGQGEKLFF. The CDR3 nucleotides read TGCGCCAGCAGCCCCGGGACAGGACAAGGTGAAAAACTGTTTTTT. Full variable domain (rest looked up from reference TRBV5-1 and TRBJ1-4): KAGVTQTPRYLIKTRGQQVTLSCSPISGHRSVSWYQQTPGQGLQFLFEYFSETQRNKGNFPGRFSGRQFSNSRSEMNVSTLELGDSALYLCASSPGTGQGEKLFFGSGTQLSVL.

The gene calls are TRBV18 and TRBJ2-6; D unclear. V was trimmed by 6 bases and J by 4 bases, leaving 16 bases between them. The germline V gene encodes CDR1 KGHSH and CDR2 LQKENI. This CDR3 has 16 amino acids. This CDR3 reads CASSSGAAAGANVLTF. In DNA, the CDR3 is TGTGCCAGCTCTTCAGGAGCAGCTGCGGGGGCCAACGTCCTGACTTTC.

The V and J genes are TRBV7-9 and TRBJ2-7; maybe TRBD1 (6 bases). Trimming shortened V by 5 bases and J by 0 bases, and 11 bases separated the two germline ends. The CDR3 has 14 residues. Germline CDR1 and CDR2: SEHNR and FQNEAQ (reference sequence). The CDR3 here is CASSLTGPSYEQYF. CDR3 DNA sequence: TGTGCCAGCAGCCTAACAGGGCCCTCCTACGAGCAGTACTTC.

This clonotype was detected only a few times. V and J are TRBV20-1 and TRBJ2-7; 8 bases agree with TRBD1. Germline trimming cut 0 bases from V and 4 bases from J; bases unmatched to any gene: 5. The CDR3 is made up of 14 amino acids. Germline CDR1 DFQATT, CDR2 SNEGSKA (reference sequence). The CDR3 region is CSARETDRVYEQYF. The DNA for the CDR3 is TGCAGTGCTAGAGAGACGGACAGGGTTTACGAGCAGTACTTC.

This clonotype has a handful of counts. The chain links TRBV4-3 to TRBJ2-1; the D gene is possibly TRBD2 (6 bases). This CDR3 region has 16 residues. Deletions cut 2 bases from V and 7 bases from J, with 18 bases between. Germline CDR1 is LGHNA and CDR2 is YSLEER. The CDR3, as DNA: TGCGCCAGCAGCCAATGGGGGAGGCTATCGGGGAATGAGCAGTTCTTC. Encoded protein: CASSQWGRLSGNEQFF.

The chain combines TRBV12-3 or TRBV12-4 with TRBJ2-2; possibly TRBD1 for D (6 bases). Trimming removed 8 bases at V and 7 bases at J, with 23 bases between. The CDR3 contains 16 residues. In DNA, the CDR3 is TGTGCCAGCTCATCAAGGGCGGACAGTTTAGGCGGGGAGCTGTTTTTT. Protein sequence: CASSSRADSLGGELFF.

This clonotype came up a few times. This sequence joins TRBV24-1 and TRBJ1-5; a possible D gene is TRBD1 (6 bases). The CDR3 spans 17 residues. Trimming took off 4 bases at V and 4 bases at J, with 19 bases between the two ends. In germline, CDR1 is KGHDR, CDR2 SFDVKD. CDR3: CATSDPSGGPENQPQHF. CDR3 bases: TGTGCCACCAGTGACCCCTCCGGGGGGCCAGAGAATCAGCCCCAGCATTTT.

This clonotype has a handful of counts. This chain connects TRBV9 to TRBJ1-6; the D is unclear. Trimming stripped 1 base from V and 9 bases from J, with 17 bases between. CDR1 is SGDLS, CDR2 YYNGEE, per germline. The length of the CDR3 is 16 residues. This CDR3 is CASSVNPSRVGSPLHF. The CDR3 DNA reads TGTGCCAGCAGCGTAAATCCATCTCGAGTAGGTTCACCCCTCCACTTT.